This T cell receptor (beta chain) came from a study of identical twins' blood T cells. TCRdb re-derived calls from the 5' RACE reads in MiXCR, one entry per CDR3 protein. The profile shows a few hundred thousand distinct CDR3 sequences, approximately 30% of them singletons. This clonotype appeared a few times. Its antigen is currently unknown. Study-wide findings and caveats: Even for out-of-frame TCRbeta, twins reportedly shared V gene usage much more than unrelated donors.

Material for sequencing was PBMCs. The source of this sequence is a woman aged 18 to 50 in good health.

The CDR3 spells CATSDPTSYNEQFF. CDR3 in DNA: TGTGCCACCAGTGATCCAACCTCCTACAATGAGCAGTTCTTC. The chain has TRBV24-1 and TRBJ2-1; D ambiguous. CDR1 KGHDR and CDR2 SFDVKD come from the germline V gene. V gave up 3 bases and J gave up 0 bases, with 5 bases separating them. The CDR3 runs 14 residues.